Following are 29 T cell receptor beta chains from one sample sequenced in a study of CD8+CD57+ T cells in acquired aplastic anemia. TCR beta VDJ combinations and CDR3 sequences were profiled from genomic DNA. TCRdb re-derived calls from the reads in MiXCR, one entry per CDR3 protein. This table holds roughly 160,000 distinct CDR3 sequences, approximately 60% found once. The sequencing input was sorted CD4+, CD8+, or CD8+CD57+ T cells (not recorded which) from PBMCs. The origin of the receptors is a human donor in good health.

A few counts support this clonotype. The chain recombines TRBV7-2 with TRBJ2-7, with 7 bases that match TRBD1. This CDR3 comprises 14 residues. The germline CDR1 and CDR2 sequences are SGHTA and FQGNSA. The junction had 9 bases not matched to a gene; V was cut back by 4 bases and J by 6 bases. CDR3 protein: CASSSGTDFSEQYF. CDR3 nucleotide sequence: TGTGCCAGCAGCTCCGGGACAGACTTCTCCGAGCAGTACTTC. The full variable domain, its missing parts supplied by reference TRBV7-2 and TRBJ2-7, is GAGVSQSPSNKVTEKGKDVELRCDPISGHTALYWYRQSLGQGLEFLIYFQGNSAPDKSGLPSDRFSAERTGGSVSTLTIQRTQQEDSAVYLCASSSGTDFSEQYFGPGTRLTVT.

The table lists this clonotype with a count of one. The chain employs TRBV2 and TRBJ2-2; 14 bases line up with TRBD2. This CDR3 has 16 amino acids. Per germline, CDR1 SNHLY and CDR2 FYNNEI. Germline trimming cut 6 bases from V and 6 bases from J; bases unmatched to any gene: 6. DNA of the CDR3: TGTGCCAGCAGGGGGACTAGCGGGGGATTGGCCGGGGAGCTGTTTTTT. Residues: CASRGTSGGLAGELFF.

The chain is built from TRBV11-2 and TRBJ2-1; possibly TRBD2 for D (7 bases). Trimming cost V 5 bases and J 4 bases, with 21 bases left between them. The CDR3 covers 17 residues. The germline CDR1 and CDR2 sequences are SGHAT and FQNNGV. The CDR3 DNA is TGTGCCAGCAGCCCACCAGGGGTGACGGGGGGATACAATGAGCAGTTCTTC. Translated: CASSPPGVTGGYNEQFF.

This clonotype was recorded at least ten times. The chain combines TRBV6-1 with TRBJ1-6, with D unclear. V was trimmed by 5 bases and J by 4 bases, leaving 9 bases between them. The length of the CDR3 is 14 residues. Germline CDR1 reads MNHNS; CDR2 reads SASEGT. The DNA for the CDR3 is TGTGCCAGCAGTTGGGCGGCTTATAATTCACCCCTCCACTTT. Amino acids: CASSWAAYNSPLHF.

The chain carries TRBV20-1 and TRBJ2-4; D possibly corresponds to TRBD2 (5 bases). Trimming cost V 6 bases and J 0 bases, with 12 bases left between them. Germline loops: CDR1 DFQATT, CDR2 SNEGSKA (reference sequence). The CDR3 is 14 amino acids. CDR3 nucleotides: TGCAGTGCAGGGCGGGTACTAGCCAAAAACATTCAGTACTTC. It encodes CSAGRVLAKNIQYF.

Many counts were recorded for this clonotype. V usage is TRBV4-1 and J usage is TRBJ2-3, with D tentatively TRBD1 (6 bases). Per germline, CDR1 MGHRA and CDR2 YSYEKL. The CDR3 covers 15 residues. Between the trimmed V and J ends, which lost 1 base and 2 bases, there was a span of 10 bases. CDR3 residues: CASSQAAGATDTQYF. The CDR3 bases are TGCGCCAGCAGCCAAGCGGCAGGGGCCACAGATACGCAGTATTTT.

Ten or more counts support this clonotype. The chain recombines TRBV7-9 with TRBJ2-3, with 10 bases lining up with TRBD2. The CDR3 totals 16 residues. V dropped 5 bases and J dropped 2; count of bases not matched to a gene: 7. CDR1 SEHNR and CDR2 FQNEAQ come from the germline V gene (reference sequence). In DNA form, the CDR3 reads TGTGCCAGCAGCCTAGGACTAGCGGAGATCACAGATACGCAGTATTTT. Translation: CASSLGLAEITDTQYF.

The J gene is TRBJ2-7, the V gene TRBV7-6, with 10 bases lining up with TRBD1. Losses at the gene ends were 4 bases for V and 5 bases for J; bases not matched to a gene: 11. The CDR3 runs 16 residues. Germline V CDR1 and CDR2: SGHVS, FNYEAQ. The CDR3 protein is CASSSIRDRGTHEQYF. DNA of the CDR3: TGTGCCAGCAGCTCGATCCGGGACAGGGGTACCCACGAGCAGTACTTC.

V and J are TRBV11-2 and TRBJ1-3, with D uncertain. The V gene lost 0 bases and the J gene lost 8 bases, with 5 bases spanning the gap. The CDR3 is 12 residues long. Germline values: CDR1 SGHAT, CDR2 FQNNGV. CDR3 DNA: TGTGCCAGCAGCTTAGATCGGTACACCATATATTTT. Translating gives CASSLDRYTIYF.

Ten or more counts support this clonotype. This rearrangement joins TRBV20-1 to TRBJ2-7, with TRBD2 as a possible D gene (6 bases). Germline V gives CDR1 DFQATT, CDR2 SNEGSKA (reference sequence). The CDR3 runs to 14 residues. V was trimmed by 4 bases and J by 2 bases, leaving 15 bases between them. CDR3 residues: CSANEGTGPYEQYF. The CDR3 region has the DNA TGCAGTGCTAACGAGGGGACTGGGCCCTACGAGCAGTACTTC.

This clonotype was seen ten or more times. The CDR3 spells CASSLAYGRGTSGAYEQYF. The DNA of the CDR3 is TGTGCCAGCAGCTTAGCGTATGGACGGGGGACTAGCGGGGCCTACGAGCAGTACTTC. The rearrangement joins TRBV7-9 to TRBJ2-7; 13 bases are shared with TRBD2. The V and J ends lost 0 bases and 2 bases, in that order; junction bases with no gene match: 10. This CDR3 spans 19 amino acids. The germline CDR1 and CDR2 sequences are SEHNR and FQNEAQ (reference sequence).

The V and J genes are TRBV24-1 and TRBJ2-7; maybe TRBD2 (6 bases). This CDR3 is built from 20 residues. V lost 7 bases to trimming and J lost 0 bases, with 30 bases between them. Germline CDR1 is KGHDR and CDR2 is SFDVKD. CDR3 DNA: TGTGCCACCAGGCTGGAGTCGTGGCGCGGAGGGTTAGGCAGCTCCTACGAGCAGTACTTC. Encoded protein: CATRLESWRGGLGSSYEQYF.

V gene TRBV10-3 combines with J gene TRBJ1-2; 9 bases agree with TRBD1. Per the germline V gene, CDR1 is ENHRY and CDR2 is SYGVKD. With 0 bases clipped from V and 7 bases from J, the junction kept 3 bases outside the gene matches. The CDR3 has 14 residues. The CDR3 region is CAISESGTGFGYTF. CDR3 bases: TGTGCCATCAGTGAGTCAGGGACAGGGTTTGGCTACACCTTC.

This clonotype was seen a handful of times. The chain links TRBV6-1 to TRBJ1-1, with D unclear. CDR3 size: 18 residues. In germline, CDR1 is MNHNS, CDR2 SASEGT. Trimming shortened V by 5 bases and J by 0 bases, and 22 bases separated the two germline ends. The CDR3 coding sequence is TGTGCCAGCAGTCCAACTAACACCAGAAAAAACATGAACACTGAAGCTTTCTTT. Encoded protein: CASSPTNTRKNMNTEAFF.

V and J are TRBV7-9 and TRBJ2-3; D possibly matches TRBD1 or TRBD2 (6 bases each). CDR3 length: 14 amino acids. Germline V gene lookup returns CDR1 SEHNR and CDR2 FQNEAQ (reference sequence). V lost 11 bases and J 0 bases, leaving 15 bases between the germline ends. The CDR3 DNA sequence: TGTGCCGCCTCGGGGGCAGGGAGCACAGATACGCAGTATTTT. Translated: CAASGAGSTDTQYF.

This clonotype was detected a few times. A single base separates this from a much larger clone, so it may be a read error. The chain recombines TRBV20-1 with TRBJ2-3; no firm D call. The CDR3 covers 12 residues. Germline CDR1 DFQATT, CDR2 SNEGSKA (reference sequence). The DNA for the CDR3 is TGCGGTGCTAGTTCAACGTCAGATACGCAGTATTTT. Its protein is CGASSTSDTQYF.

This rearrangement joins TRBV25-1 to TRBJ1-6; possibly TRBD1 for D (6 bases). The CDR3 extends over 14 amino acids. V lost 6 bases and J 3 bases, leaving 9 bases between the germline ends. CDR1 and CDR2 from the germline V gene are MGHDK and SYGVNS. CDR3 sequence reads: CASSRTVYNSPLHF. The CDR3 nucleotides read TGTGCCAGCAGCAGGACAGTCTATAATTCACCCCTCCACTTT.

V and J are TRBV7-9 and TRBJ2-7; TRBD1 might be the D (6 bases). The CDR3 has 12 residues. The germline V and J ends were trimmed by 3 bases and 4 bases, with 7 bases remaining between them. From germline, CDR1 is SEHNR and CDR2 FQNEAQ (reference sequence). The CDR3 bases are TGTGCCAGCAGCTTTGACAGGTACGAGCAGTACTTC. As protein: CASSFDRYEQYF.

The chain couples TRBV5-1 to TRBJ1-2; the D is unclear. This CDR3 has 12 residues. Germline loops: CDR1 SGHRS, CDR2 YFSETQ. The V end lost 0 bases, the J end lost 8 bases, and 8 bases lay between the germline ends. For the CDR3, the DNA is TGCGCCAGCAGCTTGGATGGGTTCGGCTACACCTTC. Protein sequence: CASSLDGFGYTF.

This clonotype was counted many times. V and J are TRBV19 and TRBJ2-3; no reliable D call. The germline V gene encodes CDR1 LNHDA and CDR2 SQIVND (reference sequence). Trimming pared 3 bases from V and 1 base from J, leaving 20 bases between. CDR3 length: 18 amino acids. Here the CDR3 reads CASSIIGTSYFGTDTQYF. As DNA, the CDR3 is TGTGCCAGTAGTATTATCGGAACCAGCTACTTCGGCACAGATACGCAGTATTTT.

V gene TRBV5-1 combines with J gene TRBJ2-2; D is perhaps TRBD1 (6 bases). The V end was cut by 2 bases, the J end by 1 base, with 12 bases between. The germline gives CDR1 SGHRS, CDR2 YFSETQ. This CDR3 has 16 residues. This CDR3 reads CASSLPGALNTGELFF. CDR3 sequence (DNA): TGCGCCAGCAGCTTACCAGGGGCCCTGAACACCGGGGAGCTGTTTTTT.

Ten or more counts support this clonotype. The CDR3 DNA reads TGTGCCAGCCGGGACAGGGGGCATACTGAAGCTTTCTTT. Its translation: CASRDRGHTEAFF. This chain connects TRBV19 to TRBJ1-1, with 12 bases that match TRBD1. V trimming: 9 bases; J trimming: 5 bases; junction bases outside the gene matches: 4. Germline V gives CDR1 LNHDA, CDR2 SQIVND (reference sequence). The CDR3 contains 13 residues.

For this clonotype: Compared with germline, one end of the junction differs, possibly owing to a read error. V gene TRBV7-9 combines with J gene TRBJ2-5; 9 nucleotides line up with TRBD1. The CDR3 contains 17 residues. CDR1 and CDR2 (germline): SEHNR, FQNEAQ (reference sequence). This chain's CDR3 is CASSLWGPGTGQEPQYF. The CDR3, as DNA: TGTGCCAGCAGCCTCTGGGGTCCCGGGACAGGGCAAGAGCCCCAGTACTTC.

The chain employs TRBV6-5 and TRBJ2-7; D is uncertain. The CDR3 totals 11 residues. Trimming removed 6 bases from V and 5 bases from J, with 8 bases in between. Germline-derived CDR1 and CDR2 are MNHEY and SVGAGI. This CDR3 reads CASSAVNEQYF. CDR3 DNA: TGTGCCAGCAGCGCGGTTAACGAGCAGTACTTC.

The gene calls are TRBV12-3 or TRBV12-4 and TRBJ2-3; D is unresolved. V was cut by 5 bases and J by 4 bases, with 13 bases left in between. The length of the CDR3 is 14 residues. DNA of the CDR3: TGTGCCAGCAGTCCCGAGTGGGCCTCAGATACGCAGTATTTT. Translating it yields CASSPEWASDTQYF.

This clonotype has only one observation. The chain joins TRBV2 to TRBJ2-2, with D possibly being TRBD1 (5 bases). Per the germline V gene, CDR1 is SNHLY and CDR2 is FYNNEI. V dropped 11 bases and J dropped 4 bases, with 38 bases sitting between them. CDR3 size: 21 residues. CDR3 in DNA: TGTGCCGAAAACCCAGGGTACGGCTACACCTTTAACCCCGCGGTCACCGGGGAGCTGTTTTTT. Translation gives CAENPGYGYTFNPAVTGELFF. Together with reference TRBV2 and TRBJ2-2, the CDR3 gives the full variable domain: EPEVTQTPSHQVTQMGQEVILRCVPISNHLYFYWYRQILGQKVEFLVSFYNNEISEKSEIFDDQFSVERPDGSNFTLKIRSTKLEDSAMYFCAENPGYGYTFNPAVTGELFFGEGSRLTVL.

This clonotype was detected many times. The chain links TRBV7-2 to TRBJ1-1; D is unresolved. CDR1 is SGHTA and CDR2 is FQGNSA in the germline V gene. The CDR3 spans 16 residues. V was clipped by 5 bases and J by 0 bases, with 16 bases between them. The CDR3 protein is CASSEPVGTLNTEAFF. CDR3 nucleotide sequence: TGTGCCAGCAGCGAACCAGTCGGTACCCTGAACACTGAAGCTTTCTTT.

The V call is TRBV18, the J call TRBJ1-1, with TRBD1 identical over 9 bases. The germline gives CDR1 KGHSH, CDR2 LQKENI. The V and J ends lost 3 bases and 8 bases, in that order; junction bases with no gene match: 4. This CDR3 comprises 13 residues. The CDR3 here is CASSPNDRGEAFF. CDR3 nucleotide sequence: TGTGCCAGCTCACCTAACGACAGGGGGGAAGCTTTCTTT.

The chain joins TRBV19 to TRBJ2-5; the match to TRBD2 covers 14 bases. Germline CDR1 is LNHDA and CDR2 is SQIVND (reference sequence). Trimming cost V 5 bases and J 4 bases; bases outside gene matches: 6. The CDR3 contains 16 residues. The CDR3 sequence is CASSPHGTSGGETQYF. The CDR3 DNA follows: TGTGCCAGTAGTCCTCATGGGACTAGCGGGGGAGAGACCCAGTACTTC.